Listed here is a single T cell receptor (beta chain). Its antigen is not identified. The germline CDR1 and CDR2 sequences are SGHTA and FQGTGA. The CDR3 is 15 residues long. With 5 bases removed from V and 2 bases from J, the gap between germline ends came to 14 bases. This specimen comes from a study of PD-1 blockade in classical Hodgkin lymphoma. Study conclusions and caveats: Complete responders' baseline diversity resembled that of newly diagnosed patients. Healthy donors reportedly exceeded newly diagnosed patients in baseline TCR diversity. By C4D1, diversity of CD4+ TCRs had risen significantly, whereas that of CD8+ TCRs had not.

The repertoire was sequenced with immunoSEQ multiplex PCR; TCRdb's copy has only in-frame clones and lacks some. The data show tens of thousands of clones, around four fifths seen once. Indicated time point: cycle 4 day 1 (C4D1), after 5 to 7 weeks of nivolumab. Brentuximab vedotin exposure varied among the patients, all of whom had relapsed after autologous stem cell transplantation. The genes are TRBV7-3 and TRBJ2-3; D unclear. Here the sequenced sample was peripheral blood mononuclear cells (PBMCs), taken before the fourth cycle of nivolumab. This TCR was sampled from a human donor with classical Hodgkin lymphoma. DNA of the CDR3: TGTGCCAGCAGCCCCCAACCCGGCGCCACAGATACGCAGTATTTT. Residues: CASSPQPGATDTQYF.